Presented here are 14 T cell receptor beta chains from one specimen sequenced in a study of early T cells in non-severe SARS-CoV-2 infection. TCRdb re-called the 5' RACE reads with MiXCR, one entry per CDR3 protein. The sample records some 38,000 distinct CDR3 sequences, about 5.5% being singletons. The specimen comprised whole blood, sampled at baseline. The source is an adult who was a healthcare worker with PCR-confirmed SARS-CoV-2 infection or an uninfected control (not recorded which).

This clonotype was counted ten times or more. The rearrangement links TRBV15 to TRBJ2-1; 16 bases match TRBD2. The CDR3 is 18 residues long. V gave up 4 bases and J gave up 7 bases; unmatched junction bases: 10. Germline V gene lookup returns CDR1 LNHNV and CDR2 YYDKDF (reference sequence). The DNA of the CDR3 is TGTGCCACCAGCAATCCCGGGACTAGCGGGGGGGCCTGGAATGAGCAGTTCTTC. Residues: CATSNPGTSGGAWNEQFF.

The chain carries TRBV15 and TRBJ2-7, with 13 positions matching TRBD2. The CDR3 is 18 amino acids. Germline CDR1 is LNHNV and CDR2 is YYDKDF (reference sequence). V shed 0 bases, J shed 0 bases, and the junction held 5 bases outside the gene matches. In nucleotides, the CDR3 is TGTGCCACCAGCAGAGATGGCAGGACTAGCGGGAGCTCCTACGAGCAGTACTTC. Its protein product is CATSRDGRTSGSSYEQYF.

This clonotype was recorded many times. The chain uses TRBV27 and TRBJ1-6; D is possibly TRBD1 (5 bases). The CDR3 length is 14 residues. Germline V CDR1 and CDR2: MNHEY, SMNVEV (reference sequence). The ends were cut back, 3 bases at V and 7 bases at J, with 10 bases in the middle. The CDR3 nucleotides are TGTGCCAGCAGTTTCTCCAACAGGAATTCACCCCTCCACTTT. Its translation is CASSFSNRNSPLHF.

This clonotype was seen repeatedly, ten times or more. J is TRBJ1-1 and V is TRBV12-5; D unclear. The CDR3 covers 12 residues. CDR1 and CDR2 (germline): LGHNT, FRNRAP. Trimming stripped 7 bases from V and 1 base from J, with 7 bases between. The CDR3 DNA sequence: TGTGCTAGTGCGGTGGGGAACACTGAAGCTTTCTTT. Protein: CASAVGNTEAFF.

This clonotype was counted ten times or more. V and J are TRBV15 and TRBJ1-1, with 8 bases aligning to TRBD1. This CDR3 has 14 residues. CDR1 is LNHNV and CDR2 is YYDKDF in the germline V gene (reference sequence). V dropped 4 bases and J dropped 5; count of bases not matched to a gene: 6. The CDR3 here is CATSKRQGLTEAFF. CDR3 sequence (DNA): TGTGCCACCAGCAAAAGACAGGGGTTGACTGAAGCTTTCTTT. The complete variable domain, with remaining parts taken from reference TRBV15 and TRBJ1-1, reads DAMVIQNPRYQVTQFGKPVTLSCSQTLNHNVMYWYQQKSSQAPKLLFHYYDKDFNNEADTPDNFQSRRPNTSFCFLDIRSPGLGDTAMYLCATSKRQGLTEAFFGQGTRLTVV.

This clonotype was seen many times. This chain links TRBV11-2 with TRBJ2-2, with 8 bases that match TRBD2. The CDR3 length is 15 residues. Germline V CDR1 and CDR2: SGHAT, FQNNGV. J gave up 2 bases and V 3 bases, and 2 bases lay outside the gene matches. CDR3 sequence reads: CASSFLAGNTGELFF. The CDR3 DNA reads TGTGCCAGCAGCTTCCTAGCGGGCAACACCGGGGAGCTGTTTTTT.

This clonotype was recorded many times. The rearrangement links TRBV12-3 or TRBV12-4 to TRBJ2-3; tentative D call: TRBD1 (6 bases). The CDR3 runs 15 residues. Trimming stripped 5 bases from V and 4 bases from J, with 16 bases between. CDR3 protein: CASSGQSTGSDTQYF. The CDR3 DNA sequence: TGTGCCAGCAGTGGTCAATCCACAGGGTCAGATACGCAGTATTTT.

Worth noting for this clonotype: A much larger clone lies a single base off, so this may be a read error. V is TRBV12-3 or TRBV12-4 and J is TRBJ2-3; possible D gene TRBD2, 5 bases. The V end lost 4 bases, the J end lost 1 base, and 18 bases lay between the germline ends. The CDR3 extends over 17 amino acids. The CDR3 is CASSSDARGWGTDTQYF. The CDR3 DNA is TGTGCCAGCAGTTCCGACGCGAGAGGGTGGGGCACAGATACGCAGTATTTT.

This clonotype was observed at least ten times. The chain has TRBV6-6 and TRBJ2-5; D might be TRBD1 or TRBD2, each matching 5 bases. The CDR3 spans 13 residues. The germline V gene has CDR1 MNHNY and CDR2 SVGAGI (reference sequence). V lost 6 bases, J lost 5 bases, and 13 bases lay in between. The CDR3 DNA follows: TGTGCCAGCAGCCTTGTTGGGGGTGAGACCCAGTACTTC. Its protein product is CASSLVGGETQYF.

This clonotype was picked up many times. Here the CDR3 reads CASSLERGVYEQYF. CDR3 nucleotides: TGTGCCAGCAGCTTGGAGCGGGGTGTCTACGAGCAGTACTTC. The V and J genes are TRBV5-5 and TRBJ2-7, with 7 bases that match TRBD2. The CDR3 length is 14 residues. V shed 0 bases, J shed 3 bases, and the junction held 3 bases outside the gene matches. Germline V CDR1 and CDR2: SGHKS, YYEKEE (reference sequence).

This clonotype was found many times. The chain links TRBV7-2 to TRBJ2-1, with 10 nucleotides matching TRBD1. CDR1 is SGHTA, CDR2 FQGNSA, per germline. The CDR3 is 17 residues long. J was trimmed by 5 bases and V by 5 bases; bases with no gene match: 12. The CDR3 region is CASSPRWDRGPDNEQFF. The CDR3 DNA reads TGTGCCAGCAGCCCACGTTGGGACAGGGGTCCAGACAATGAGCAGTTCTTC.

As concerns this clonotype: A much larger clone differs by one base, so this may be a read error. This chain uses TRBV7-2 with TRBJ2-3; 13 nucleotides match TRBD2. The CDR3 extends over 18 amino acids. After removal of 5 bases from V and 0 bases from J, the junction contained 8 bases not matched to a gene. CDR1 is SGHTA, CDR2 FQGNSA, per germline. CDR3 region: CTSSRRTSGGISTDTQYF. In DNA, the CDR3 is TGTACCAGCAGCCGAAGGACTAGCGGGGGAATTAGCACAGATACGCAGTATTTT.

The gene calls are TRBV7-9 and TRBJ2-1; D is uncertain. The CDR3 is 12 residues long. The germline V gene has CDR1 SEHNR and CDR2 FQNEAQ (reference sequence). The V gene lost 5 bases and the J gene lost 9 bases, with 11 bases spanning the gap. CDR3: CASSPPGVEQFF. In nucleotides, the CDR3 is TGTGCCAGCAGCCCCCCTGGGGTTGAGCAGTTCTTC.

At least ten counts were recorded for this clonotype. The chain joins TRBV7-8 to TRBJ2-3; unclear D gene. This CDR3 comprises 12 residues. Between the trimmed V and J ends, which lost 5 bases and 10 bases, there was a span of 13 bases. Per germline, CDR1 SGHVS and CDR2 FQNEAQ. CDR3 DNA sequence: TGTGCCAGCAGCCCTTTGAGGACGCCGCAGTATTTT. Protein product: CASSPLRTPQYF. Supplemented by reference TRBV7-8 and TRBJ2-3, the full variable domain reads GAGVSQSPRYKVAKRGQDVALRCDPISGHVSLFWYQQALGQGPEFLTYFQNEAQLDKSGLPSDRFFAERPEGSVSTLKIQRTQQEDSAVYLCASSPLRTPQYFGPGTRLTVL.